A selection of T cell receptor beta chains follows, all from one sample in a study of monozygotic twins with inflammatory bowel disease. TCRdb re-analyzed the 5' RACE reads; it lists each CDR3 protein once, without DNA. The listing records approximately 330,000 distinct CDR3 sequences. The sample consisted of blood. Every receptor here comes from a human donor with ulcerative colitis or Crohn's disease, or a healthy co-twin of an affected twin (not recorded which). Both conserved end residues are part of each CDR3. The order of the fields is V gene, J gene, CDR3 protein.

>TRBV20-1|TRBJ2-5
CSASDPGVRETQYF
>TRBV20-1|TRBJ2-7
CSVREGSLNEQYF
>TRBV30|TRBJ1-5
CAWSSPQGSNQPQHF
>TRBV29-1|TRBJ2-4
CSGGQGSGIQYF
>TRBV29-1|TRBJ2-1
CSVATGYEQFF
>TRBV6-5|TRBJ2-1
CASSLTRGFNEQFF
>TRBV10-3|TRBJ2-3
CAISEFGLVPDTQYF
>TRBV20-1|TRBJ2-3
CSARAGHSTDTQYF
>TRBV12-3/TRBV12-4|TRBJ1-1
CASSLMMMGNTEAFF
>TRBV2|TRBJ1-6
CASRQGIVNSPLHF
>TRBV7-9|TRBJ1-4
CASSLMERPKLFF
>TRBV7-9|TRBJ2-7
CASSPELKQYF
>TRBV7-2|TRBJ1-5
CASSLGQFQPQHF
>TRBV5-4|TRBJ2-1
CASSLALGTSGRGEQFF
>TRBV15|TRBJ2-2
CATSRGRTDTGELFF
>TRBV20-1|TRBJ1-6
CSARAPGGNSPLHF
>TRBV24-1|TRBJ1-2
CATSDPREAPNYGYTF
>TRBV20-1|TRBJ1-5
CSARVWGPINQPQHF
>TRBV4-3|TRBJ2-3
CASSHNYGTRISTDTQYF
>TRBV5-1|TRBJ2-5
CASSLGLAARETQYF
>TRBV29-1|TRBJ2-5
CSAEGGDYQYF
>TRBV18|TRBJ2-5
CASSPTGMEETQYF
>TRBV20-1|TRBJ1-5
CSAWTGQRNQPQHF
>TRBV6-1|TRBJ2-3
CASSRTSGGETDTQYF